This is a list of T cell receptor beta chains from one sample in a study of T-cell reconstitution after alpha-beta-depleted transplantation in children. TCRdb ran MiXCR on the PCR reads and lists one entry per CDR3 protein. Seen here are about 540,000 distinct CDR3 sequences, about 17% observed once, and the top ten hold 3.3%. The source was PBMCs from the stem cell graft donor, collected from the stem cell graft. The receptors originated from a human donor who donated a stem cell graft to a child with acute lymphoblastic leukemia. The CDR3 runs from the conserved cysteine through the conserved F or W. The order of the fields is CDR3 DNA, CDR3 protein, D gene, CDR3 length, clone size, J gene, V gene. D genes are given only for firm matches. Expanded clones get a size class; other rows say once, few or many, or leave the size out.

TGTGCCAGCACCGGGACTTCCTACACAGATACGCAGTATTTT CASTGTSYTDTQYF - 14 - TRBJ2-3 TRBV11-1
TGTGCCAGCAGTCCCCGACAGGGGCTCTACGAGCAGTACTTC CASSPRQGLYEQYF TRBD1 14 - TRBJ2-7 TRBV6-5
TGTGCCAGCAGCAGCTATGACGGTGTCCGGACCGGGGAGCTGTTTTTT CASSSYDGVRTGELFF - 16 - TRBJ2-2 TRBV5-6
TGTGCCAGCAGTTTGCAGGGAATCTCCTATGGCTACACCTTC CASSLQGISYGYTF - 14 - TRBJ1-2 TRBV12-3/TRBV12-4
TGTGCCACCAACCCGGGACTAGCGGGAGGTTACACCGGGGAGCTGTTTTTT CATNPGLAGGYTGELFF TRBD2 17 few TRBJ2-2 TRBV15
TGTGCCAGCCGTAAGGGGACTAGCGGTTACAATGAGCAGTTCTTC CASRKGTSGYNEQFF TRBD2 15 few TRBJ2-1 TRBV12-3/TRBV12-4
TGCGCCAGCAGCCACGGGACTAGCGGAGCGAACACCGGGGAGCTGTTTTTT CASSHGTSGANTGELFF TRBD2 17 - TRBJ2-2 TRBV5-1
TGCGCCAGCAGCCAGAACCCTAGCGGAACCCTCACAGATACGCAGTATTTT CASSQNPSGTLTDTQYF TRBD2 17 few TRBJ2-3 TRBV5-1
TGTGCCATCGCAGTCTCCTACGAGCAGTACTTC CAIAVSYEQYF - 11 many TRBJ2-7 TRBV10-3
TGTGCCAGCAGTTCCGGCCGGGAGGCTTTCTTT CASSSGREAFF - 11 few TRBJ1-1 TRBV27
TGTGCCAGCAGCCCGAGGGGGGGACTCAGCTCCTACGAGCAGTACTTC CASSPRGGLSSYEQYF - 16 once TRBJ2-7 TRBV11-2
TGTGCCAGCAGCTCCCTGATTAGCGGGAGTGGGGAGACCCAGTACTTC CASSSLISGSGETQYF TRBD2 16 - TRBJ2-5 TRBV7-9
TGCGCCAGCAGCTTGCTACCGGGCTCCTACGAGCAGTACTTC CASSLLPGSYEQYF - 14 few TRBJ2-7 TRBV5-1
TGTGCCAGCAGTTATCGACAGGACAGACATACCTACGAGCAGTACTTC CASSYRQDRHTYEQYF - 16 - TRBJ2-7 TRBV6-5
TGTGCCAGTAGTGCCCGGACTAGCGGATATCACAATGAGCAGTTCTTC CASSARTSGYHNEQFF TRBD2 16 - TRBJ2-1 TRBV19
TGTGCCAGCAGCCGGACCGGGATTAATTCCTACGAGCAGTACTTC CASSRTGINSYEQYF - 15 few TRBJ2-7 TRBV3-1
TGCAGTGCTAGCGGCTACTCTGGAAACACCATATATTTT CSASGYSGNTIYF - 13 - TRBJ1-3 TRBV20-1
TGTGCCAGCTCAACCCGGACAGAAAGCACAGATACGCAGTATTTT CASSTRTESTDTQYF - 15 - TRBJ2-3 TRBV18
TGCAGAACAACCGAGAACACTGAAGCTTTCTTT CRTTENTEAFF - 11 - TRBJ1-1 TRBV20-1
TGTGCCAGCAGCCGCCGGACTAGCCACGAGACCCAGTACTTC CASSRRTSHETQYF TRBD2 14 few TRBJ2-5 TRBV12-3/TRBV12-4